This TCR beta chain comes out of a study of radiotherapy plus CTLA-4 blockade in lung cancer. Overall study context: In under 20% of patients, objective responses were seen; 25% to 40% had disease control.

A word on this clone: Antigen: not known.

Broader study findings: Following radiotherapy plus ipilimumab, tumor-derived TCR clones expanded in the blood. Interferon-beta, together with early blood T cell clone dynamics, reportedly best predicted response.

This CDR3 has 12 amino acids. Germline V gives CDR1 GTSNPN, CDR2 SVGIG (reference sequence). V was cut by 6 bases and J by 4 bases, with 12 bases left in between. Assay used: immunoSEQ multiplex PCR; TCRdb lists only in-frame clones, some missing. The sample has about 100,000 clones, roughly 85% seen once. Focal radiation was given together with CTLA-4 blockade (ipilimumab) to patients with chemo-refractory metastatic non-small-cell lung cancer. Source: peripheral blood, taken from a patient treated with radiotherapy plus ipilimumab. V is TRBV30 and J is TRBJ2-5; weak D call: TRBD2 (5 bases). The TCR originated in a human donor with non-small cell lung cancer who had stable disease on radiotherapy plus ipilimumab. In nucleotides, the CDR3 is TGTGCCTGTGCCGGGAATAGAGAGACCCAGTACTTC. Translating gives CACAGNRETQYF.